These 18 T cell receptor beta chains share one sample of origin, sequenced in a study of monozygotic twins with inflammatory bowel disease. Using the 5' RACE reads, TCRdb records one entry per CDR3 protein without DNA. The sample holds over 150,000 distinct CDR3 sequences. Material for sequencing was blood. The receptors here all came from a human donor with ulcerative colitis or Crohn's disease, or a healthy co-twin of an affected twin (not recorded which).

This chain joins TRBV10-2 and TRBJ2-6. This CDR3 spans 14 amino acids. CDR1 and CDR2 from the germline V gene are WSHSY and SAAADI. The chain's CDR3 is CATRDVSGANVLTF.

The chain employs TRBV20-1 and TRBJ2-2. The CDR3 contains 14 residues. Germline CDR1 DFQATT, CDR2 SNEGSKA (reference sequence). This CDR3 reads CSARDIAYTGELFF.

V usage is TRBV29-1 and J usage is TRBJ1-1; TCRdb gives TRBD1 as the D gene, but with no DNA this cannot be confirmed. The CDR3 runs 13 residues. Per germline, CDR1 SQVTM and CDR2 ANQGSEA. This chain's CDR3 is CSVEAGADTEAFF.

The CDR3 here is CASSPSGNSYNEQFF. The chain couples TRBV5-5 to TRBJ2-1. CDR3 length: 15 amino acids. The germline CDR1 and CDR2 sequences are SGHKS and YYEKEE (reference sequence).

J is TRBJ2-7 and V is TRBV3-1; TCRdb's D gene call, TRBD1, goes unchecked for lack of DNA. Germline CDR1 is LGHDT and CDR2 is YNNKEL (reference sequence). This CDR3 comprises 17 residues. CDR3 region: CASSQADGNSISYEQYF.

This chain's CDR3 is CASSDRLPGANVLTF. This chain connects TRBV2 to TRBJ2-6. CDR1 and CDR2 (germline): SNHLY, FYNNEI. This CDR3 comprises 15 residues.

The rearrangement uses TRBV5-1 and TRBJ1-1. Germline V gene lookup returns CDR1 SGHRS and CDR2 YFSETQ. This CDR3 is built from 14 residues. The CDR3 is CASREEIENTEAFF. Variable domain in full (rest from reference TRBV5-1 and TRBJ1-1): KAGVTQTPRYLIKTRGQQVTLSCSPISGHRSVSWYQQTPGQGLQFLFEYFSETQRNKGNFPGRFSGRQFSNSRSEMNVSTLELGDSALYLCASREEIENTEAFFGQGTRLTVV.

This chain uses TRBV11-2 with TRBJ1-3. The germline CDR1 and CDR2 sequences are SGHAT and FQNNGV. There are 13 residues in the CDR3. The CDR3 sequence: CASSLGREDTIYF. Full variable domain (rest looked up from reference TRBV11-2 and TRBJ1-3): EAGVAQSPRYKIIEKRQSVAFWCNPISGHATLYWYQQILGQGPKLLIQFQNNGVVDDSQLPKDRFSAERLKGVDSTLKIQPAKLEDSAVYLCASSLGREDTIYFGEGSWLTVV.

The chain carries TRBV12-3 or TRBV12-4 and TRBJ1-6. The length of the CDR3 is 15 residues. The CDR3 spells CASRRQGGRVSPLHF.

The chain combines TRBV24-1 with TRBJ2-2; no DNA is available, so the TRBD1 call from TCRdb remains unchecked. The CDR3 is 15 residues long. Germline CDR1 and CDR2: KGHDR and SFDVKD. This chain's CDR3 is CATSDYRVNTGELFF.

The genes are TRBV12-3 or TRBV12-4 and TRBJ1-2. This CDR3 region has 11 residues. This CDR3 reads CASTYAGGATF.

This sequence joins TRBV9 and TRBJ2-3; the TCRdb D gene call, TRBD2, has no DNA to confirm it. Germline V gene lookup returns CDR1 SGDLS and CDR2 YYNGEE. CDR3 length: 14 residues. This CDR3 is CASSIAGGGDTQYF.

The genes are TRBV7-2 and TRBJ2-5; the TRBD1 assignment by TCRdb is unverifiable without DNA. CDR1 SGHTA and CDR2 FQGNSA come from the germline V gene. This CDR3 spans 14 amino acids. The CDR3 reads CASSLYGQGETQYF.

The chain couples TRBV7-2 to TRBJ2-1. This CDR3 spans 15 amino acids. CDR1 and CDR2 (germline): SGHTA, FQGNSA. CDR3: CASSLAGVIYNEQFF.

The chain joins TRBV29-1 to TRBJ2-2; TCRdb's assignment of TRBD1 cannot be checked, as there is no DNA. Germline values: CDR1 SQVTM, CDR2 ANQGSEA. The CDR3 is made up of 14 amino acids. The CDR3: CSVVSGEGTGELFF.

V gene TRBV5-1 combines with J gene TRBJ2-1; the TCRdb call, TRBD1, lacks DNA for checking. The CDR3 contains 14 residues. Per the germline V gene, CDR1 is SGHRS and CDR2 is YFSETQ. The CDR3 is CASSLGTGETEQFF.

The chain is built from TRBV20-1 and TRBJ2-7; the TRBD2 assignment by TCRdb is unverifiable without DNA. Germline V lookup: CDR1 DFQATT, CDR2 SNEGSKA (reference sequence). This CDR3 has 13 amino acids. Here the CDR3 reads CSARQRGTYEQYF.

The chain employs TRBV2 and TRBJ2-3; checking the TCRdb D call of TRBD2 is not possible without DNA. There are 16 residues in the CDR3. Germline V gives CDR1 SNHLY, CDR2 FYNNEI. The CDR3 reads CASSAGLAVSTDTQYF.